Listed here are 22 T cell receptor beta chains from one sample, sequenced in a study of blood T cell repertoires in COVID-19. Only in-frame clones appear in the TCRdb table, and some are missing; sequencing was by immunoSEQ multiplex PCR. The data show 300,000 or so clones, roughly 86% seen once. Sample: peripheral blood. The origin of the receptors is a man in his 70s with acute or convalescent COVID-19.

This clone appeared a few times. The rearrangement uses TRBV19 and TRBJ1-5; D possibly corresponds to TRBD1 (5 bases). The length of the CDR3 is 18 residues. The germline V gene has CDR1 LNHDA and CDR2 SQIVND (reference sequence). The V gene lost 6 bases and the J gene lost 1 base, with 22 bases spanning the gap. CDR3 residues: CASSLGWRGRSSNQPQHF. DNA of the CDR3: TGTGCCAGTAGCCTCGGTTGGAGGGGCCGGTCCAGCAATCAGCCCCAGCATTTT.

This chain uses TRBV28 with TRBJ2-7; TRBD1 is a possible D gene (6 bases). V was trimmed by 5 bases and J by 0 bases, leaving 14 bases between them. Germline V gene sequence: CDR1 MDHEN, CDR2 SYDVKM. The CDR3 contains 15 residues. This CDR3 is CASSPPWGLSYEQYF. CDR3 bases: TGTGCCAGCAGTCCCCCCTGGGGGCTCTCCTACGAGCAGTACTTC.

The chain couples TRBV28 to TRBJ1-1, with 9 bases matching TRBD1. CDR1 and CDR2 from the germline V gene are MDHEN and SYDVKM. This CDR3 spans 15 amino acids. Trimming removed 6 bases from V and 2 bases from J; junction bases left unmatched: 7. The CDR3 nucleotides read TGTGCCAGCAGAGGAGCGGGACAGGGCAACACTGAAGCTTTCTTT. It translates to CASRGAGQGNTEAFF.

J is TRBJ2-7 and V is TRBV3-1 (or the pseudogene TRBV3-2), with D possibly TRBD1 on 6 matching bases. Germline V gene sequence: CDR1 LGHDT, CDR2 YNNKEL (reference sequence). V shed 6 bases and J shed 3 bases, with 15 bases lying between them. The CDR3 totals 14 residues. The CDR3 sequence: CASSFRDTIYEQYF. The CDR3 bases are TGTGCCAGCAGTTTCCGGGACACAATCTACGAGCAGTACTTC.

The chain links TRBV23-1 to TRBJ1-5; 9 nucleotides line up with TRBD1. TRBV23-1 is assigned to the ORF class and has an uncertain function. Trimming removed 6 bases from V and 6 bases from J; junction bases left unmatched: 12. The CDR3 runs to 16 residues. CDR3 DNA: TGCGCCAGCAGAGAAGTCCGGACAGGGGATGGTCAGCCCCAGCATTTT. This sequence encodes CASREVRTGDGQPQHF.

V is TRBV18 and J is TRBJ2-4, with a possible D match to TRBD1 (6 bases). Germline CDR1 and CDR2: KGHSH and LQKENI. This CDR3 is 13 amino acids long. The V and J ends lost 3 bases and 9 bases respectively, with 12 bases between them. The CDR3 reads CASSPARGSIQYF. The CDR3 nucleotides are TGTGCCAGCTCACCGGCCAGGGGAAGCATTCAGTACTTC. Full variable domain (remainder filled in from reference TRBV18 and TRBJ2-4): NAGVMQNPRHLVRRRGQEARLRCSPMKGHSHVYWYRQLPEEGLKFMVYLQKENIIDESGMPKERFSAEFPKEGPSILRIQQVVRGDSAAYFCASSPARGSIQYFGAGTRLSVL.

This clone was recorded only once. The genes are TRBV7-2 and TRBJ2-2; D is perhaps TRBD1 (5 bases). V lost 3 bases, J lost 3 bases, and 11 bases lay in between. Germline V gene lookup returns CDR1 SGHTA and CDR2 FQGNSA. CDR3 length: 15 residues. CDR3: CASSFLSGHTGELFF. Here the CDR3 DNA reads TGTGCCAGCAGCTTCTTATCAGGGCACACCGGGGAGCTGTTTTTT.

The chain uses TRBV28 and TRBJ2-2, with TRBD1 as a possible D gene (5 bases). V was shortened by 7 bases and J by 3 bases, with 18 bases between the two germline ends. This CDR3 spans 16 amino acids. CDR1 and CDR2 (germline): MDHEN, SYDVKM. CDR3 residues: CASTSPQGVDTGELFF. CDR3 coding DNA: TGTGCCAGCACTTCCCCGCAGGGTGTCGACACCGGGGAGCTGTTTTTT.

This chain links TRBV9 with TRBJ1-1; D unresolved. Trimming shortened V by 0 bases and J by 1 base, and 4 bases separated the two germline ends. Germline CDR1 is SGDLS and CDR2 is YYNGEE. This CDR3 is 13 amino acids long. The CDR3 loop is CASSVDRNTEAFF. In nucleotides, the CDR3 is TGTGCCAGCAGCGTAGACAGGAACACTGAAGCTTTCTTT.

V and J are TRBV4-2 and TRBJ2-2; 7 positions match TRBD2. From germline, CDR1 is LGHNA and CDR2 YNFKEQ. This CDR3 comprises 15 residues. Trimming removed 3 bases from V and 7 bases from J; junction bases left unmatched: 8. The CDR3 DNA is TGTGCCAGCAGCCAGCGCGGGGGAGGAGGCGGGGAGCTGTTTTTT. This translates into CASSQRGGGGGELFF.

The CDR3 is CASSLVGRVSYEQYF. In DNA form, the CDR3 reads TGTGCCAGCAGCTTGGTCGGGAGGGTCTCCTACGAGCAGTACTTC. The V and J genes are TRBV5-5 and TRBJ2-7; 8 bases map to TRBD2. The CDR3 extends over 15 amino acids. Trimming at V came to 0 bases and at J to 0 bases, leaving 2 bases not matched to a gene. Germline-derived CDR1 and CDR2 are SGHKS and YYEKEE (reference sequence).

The chain has TRBV5-1 and TRBJ2-1, with D possibly TRBD1 on 6 matching bases. V was trimmed by 1 base and J by 5 bases, leaving 13 bases between them. Germline-derived CDR1 and CDR2 are SGHRS and YFSETQ. CDR3 length equals 15 residues. The CDR3 loop is CASSLRWGLHNEQFF. In nucleotides, the CDR3 is TGCGCCAGCAGCTTGAGGTGGGGGCTACACAATGAGCAGTTCTTC.

The rearrangement uses TRBV11-3 and TRBJ2-1, with 9 nucleotides matching TRBD1. J lost 3 bases, V lost 4 bases, and 4 bases had no gene match. The CDR3 covers 15 residues. Germline-derived CDR1 and CDR2 are SGHNT and YENEEA. The CDR3 DNA is TGTGCCAGCAGCTCGGGACAGGGTAGCTACAATGAGCAGTTCTTC. Protein sequence: CASSSGQGSYNEQFF.

In the case of this clone: Different DNA sequences within this sample yield the same CDR3. This rearrangement joins TRBV7-2 to TRBJ2-3; maybe TRBD1 (6 bases). This CDR3 has 15 amino acids. The germline V gene has CDR1 SGHTA and CDR2 FQGNSA. The V end was cut by 1 base, the J end by 0 bases, with 8 bases between. This CDR3 reads CASSLDRDSTDTQYF. CDR3 coding DNA: TGTGCCAGCAGCTTAGACAGGGATAGCACAGATACGCAGTATTTT.

The chain uses TRBV28 and TRBJ1-1; maybe TRBD1 (5 bases). The CDR3 spans 15 residues. CDR1 and CDR2 (germline): MDHEN, SYDVKM. Trimming stripped 8 bases from V and 0 bases from J, with 16 bases between. CDR3 nucleotides: TGTGCCAGCGGGGGGGGGACGCTCATGAACACTGAAGCTTTCTTT. This gives the protein CASGGGTLMNTEAFF.

About this clone: This same CDR3 is encoded by further DNA sequences in the sample. The J gene is TRBJ2-3, the V gene TRBV11-3; a weak D match, TRBD2 (6 bases). The CDR3 runs 15 residues. Trimming shortened V by 1 base and J by 1 base, and 9 bases separated the two germline ends. CDR1 and CDR2 from the germline V gene are SGHNT and YENEEA. The CDR3 reads CASSLGLARTDTQYF. DNA of the CDR3: TGTGCCAGCAGCTTAGGGCTAGCGCGCACAGATACGCAGTATTTT.

This clone has just a few counts. The chain couples TRBV2 to TRBJ1-1; D perhaps matches TRBD1 (5 bases). V was trimmed by 5 bases and J by 3 bases, leaving 10 bases between them. The V gene's germline CDR1 is SNHLY and CDR2 FYNNEI. The CDR3 is made up of 13 amino acids. CDR3 region: CASSRPGDTEAFF. The CDR3 DNA is TGTGCCAGCAGTAGGCCGGGGGACACTGAAGCTTTCTTT.

CDR3 DNA sequence: TGTGCCAGCAGAGACACGGGATTGGCTGGCAATGAGCAGTTCTTC. Translating it yields CASRDTGLAGNEQFF. This chain links TRBV6-4 with TRBJ2-1; possible D gene TRBD2, 5 bases. The V end lost 6 bases, the J end lost 6 bases, and 18 bases lay between the germline ends. This CDR3 comprises 15 residues. In germline, CDR1 is MRHNA, CDR2 SNTAGT.

V and J are TRBV5-1 and TRBJ1-3, with 7 bases aligning to TRBD1. CDR1 is SGHRS and CDR2 is YFSETQ in the germline V gene. This CDR3 has 14 amino acids. J lost 2 bases, V lost 1 base, and 0 bases had no gene match. The CDR3, as DNA: TGCGCCAGCAGCTTGCAGGGGGCTGGAAACACCATATATTTT. Translation gives CASSLQGAGNTIYF.

The count of this clone is one. The J gene is TRBJ1-1, the V gene TRBV6-6; 9 bases line up with TRBD1. The CDR3 is made up of 15 amino acids. Germline V gene lookup returns CDR1 MNHNY and CDR2 SVGAGI (reference sequence). The V gene end was trimmed by 5 bases and the J gene end by 5 bases; junction bases not matched to a gene: 9. Here the CDR3 reads CASSPARDRATEAFF. CDR3 DNA sequence: TGTGCCAGCAGTCCAGCCCGGGACAGGGCGACTGAAGCTTTCTTT.

The rearrangement uses TRBV4-3 and TRBJ2-1; D may be TRBD2 (6 bases). This CDR3 has 15 residues. V was cut by 2 bases and J by 0 bases, with 8 bases left in between. Germline loops: CDR1 LGHNA, CDR2 YSLEER. CDR3 sequence: CASSQLASSYNEQFF. CDR3 in DNA: TGCGCCAGCAGCCAACTAGCGTCCTCCTACAATGAGCAGTTCTTC.

The genes are TRBV6-6 and TRBJ1-5; 9 bases are a match to TRBD1. CDR3 length equals 22 residues. The germline CDR1 and CDR2 sequences are MNHNY and SVGAGI (reference sequence). The trim removed 5 bases at V and 0 bases at J, leaving 23 bases unmatched. CDR3 sequence: CASSPSSPKTPGTGYSNQPQHF. As DNA, the CDR3 is TGTGCCAGCAGTCCCTCAAGCCCCAAAACTCCCGGGACAGGGTATAGCAATCAGCCCCAGCATTTT.